The 10 T cell receptor beta chains below all came from one sample that was sequenced in a study of blood T cell repertoires in COVID-19. TCRdb keeps only in-frame clones here, not all; method: immunoSEQ multiplex PCR. The sample shows around 260,000 clones, under 90% of them seen only once. Material for sequencing was peripheral blood. The receptors shown here come from a man between 60 and 70 years old with acute or convalescent COVID-19.

This chain connects TRBV28 to TRBJ1-5, with 7 bases matching TRBD1. From germline, CDR1 is MDHEN and CDR2 SYDVKM. The CDR3 spans 12 residues. V trimming: 11 bases; J trimming: 4 bases; junction bases outside the gene matches: 5. This CDR3 reads CACRDSNQPQHF. In nucleotides, the CDR3 is TGTGCCTGCCGGGACAGTAATCAGCCCCAGCATTTT.

The chain carries TRBV6-2 or TRBV6-3 and TRBJ1-1; TRBD1 is a possible D gene (5 bases). V shed 1 base and J shed 7 bases, with 13 bases lying between them. The CDR3 contains 14 residues. Germline V lookup: CDR1 MNHEY, CDR2 SVGEGT. The CDR3 DNA reads TGTGCCAGCAGTTACTTAAGGGGATCCTATGAAGCTTTCTTT. Protein product: CASSYLRGSYEAFF.

The chain recombines TRBV3-1 (or the pseudogene TRBV3-2) with TRBJ2-5; D not certain. Trimming removed 0 bases at V and 9 bases at J, with 17 bases between. The germline V gene encodes CDR1 LGHDT and CDR2 YNNKEL (reference sequence). The CDR3 has 15 amino acids. This chain's CDR3 is CASSQDWVSLRAQYF. In nucleotides, the CDR3 is TGTGCCAGCAGCCAAGATTGGGTCTCCCTCCGGGCCCAGTACTTC.

This chain connects TRBV6-5 to TRBJ2-1, with D perhaps TRBD1 (6 bases). Per the germline V gene, CDR1 is MNHEY and CDR2 is SVGAGI. The CDR3 totals 15 residues. V was cut by 10 bases and J by 0 bases, with 16 bases left in between. This CDR3 reads CATSEGQSSYNEQFF. The CDR3 region has the DNA TGTGCCACCTCGGAAGGACAGAGCTCCTACAATGAGCAGTTCTTC.

The genes are TRBV28 and TRBJ1-2; D is possibly TRBD1 (6 bases). The CDR3 covers 12 residues. CDR1 is MDHEN, CDR2 SYDVKM, per germline. The V end lost 8 bases, the J end lost 3 bases, and 10 bases lay between the germline ends. For the CDR3, the DNA is TGTGCCAGCGATGACAGGTACTATGGCTACACCTTC. The encoded protein is CASDDRYYGYTF.

This chain joins TRBV9 and TRBJ2-5, with D possibly matching TRBD2 (6 bases). The CDR3 totals 17 residues. V lost 2 bases and J 4 bases, leaving 21 bases between the germline ends. Per germline, CDR1 SGDLS and CDR2 YYNGEE. The CDR3 sequence: CASSVTPRAGRRETQYF. Here the CDR3 DNA reads TGTGCCAGCAGCGTTACTCCCCGGGCGGGAAGGCGAGAGACCCAGTACTTC.

The chain uses TRBV4-2 and TRBJ2-2; 10 bases fit TRBD2. The germline V gene encodes CDR1 LGHNA and CDR2 YNFKEQ. Trimming at V came to 0 bases and at J to 0 bases, leaving 4 bases not matched to a gene. The CDR3 is made up of 18 amino acids. CDR3 coding DNA: TGTGCCAGCAGCCAAGATCTAGCGGGAGCAGCGAACACCGGGGAGCTGTTTTTT. Translation gives CASSQDLAGAANTGELFF.

The chain recombines TRBV10-2 with TRBJ1-5, with D perhaps matching TRBD1 (5 bases). This CDR3 is 13 amino acids long. Per germline, CDR1 WSHSY and CDR2 SAAADI. V lost 3 bases and J 11 bases, leaving 14 bases between the germline ends. This chain's CDR3 is CASSEAGVQTQHF. CDR3 coding DNA: TGCGCCAGCAGTGAAGCGGGGGTTCAAACCCAGCATTTT.

The gene calls are TRBV29-1 and TRBJ1-6; D is perhaps TRBD1 (6 bases). The V end lost 5 bases, the J end lost 10 bases, and 12 bases lay between the germline ends. CDR3 length: 12 residues. The germline V gene encodes CDR1 SQVTM and CDR2 ANQGSEA. The CDR3 nucleotides are TGCAGCGTTCGGACAGAAGGGTCACCCCTCCACTTT. Translated, it gives CSVRTEGSPLHF.

This clone turned up a few times. The chain uses TRBV11-3 and TRBJ2-7; D is unresolved. Germline loops: CDR1 SGHNT, CDR2 YENEEA. V gave up 4 bases and J gave up 1 base, with 11 bases separating them. The CDR3 consists of 14 residues. The CDR3 protein is CASSSMERSYEQYF. CDR3 DNA sequence: TGTGCCAGCAGCTCGATGGAGCGATCCTACGAGCAGTACTTC.